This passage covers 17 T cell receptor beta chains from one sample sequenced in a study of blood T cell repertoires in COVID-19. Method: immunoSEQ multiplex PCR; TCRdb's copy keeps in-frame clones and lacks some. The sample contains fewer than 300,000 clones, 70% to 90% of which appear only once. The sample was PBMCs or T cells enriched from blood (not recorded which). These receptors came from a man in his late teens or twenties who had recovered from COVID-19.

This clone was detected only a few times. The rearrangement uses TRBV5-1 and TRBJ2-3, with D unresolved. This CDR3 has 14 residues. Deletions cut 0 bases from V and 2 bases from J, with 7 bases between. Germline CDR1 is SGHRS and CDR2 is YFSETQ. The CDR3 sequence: CASSLAWATDTQYF. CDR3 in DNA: TGCGCCAGCAGCTTGGCTTGGGCCACAGATACGCAGTATTTT.

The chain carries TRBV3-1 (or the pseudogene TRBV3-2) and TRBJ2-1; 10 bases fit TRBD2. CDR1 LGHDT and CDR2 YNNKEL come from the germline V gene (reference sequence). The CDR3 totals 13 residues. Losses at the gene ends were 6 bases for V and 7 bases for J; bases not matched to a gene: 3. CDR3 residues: CASSLAGDNEQFF. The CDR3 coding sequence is TGTGCCAGCAGTCTAGCGGGAGATAATGAGCAGTTCTTC.

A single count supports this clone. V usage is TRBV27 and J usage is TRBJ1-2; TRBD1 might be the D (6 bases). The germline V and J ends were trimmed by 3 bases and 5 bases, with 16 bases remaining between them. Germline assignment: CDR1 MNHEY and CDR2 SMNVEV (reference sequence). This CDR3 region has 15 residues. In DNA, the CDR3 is TGTGCCAGCAGTTTTATTAGGGGGGGGCGATATGGCTACACCTTC. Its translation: CASSFIRGGRYGYTF.

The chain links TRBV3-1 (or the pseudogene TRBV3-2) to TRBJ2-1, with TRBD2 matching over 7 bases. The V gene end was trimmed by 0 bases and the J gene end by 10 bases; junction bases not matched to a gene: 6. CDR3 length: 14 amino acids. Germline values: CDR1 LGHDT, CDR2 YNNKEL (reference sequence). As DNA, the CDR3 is TGTGCCAGCAGCCAAGATAGCGCTAGCGGCGAGCAGTTCTTC. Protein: CASSQDSASGEQFF.

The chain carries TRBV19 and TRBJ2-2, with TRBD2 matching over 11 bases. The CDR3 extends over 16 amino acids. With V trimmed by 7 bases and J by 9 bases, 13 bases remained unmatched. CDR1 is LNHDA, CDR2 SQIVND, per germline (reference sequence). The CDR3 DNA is TGTGCCAGTACCACCGAGGCTAGCGGGAGGTATCGGGAGCTGTTTTTT. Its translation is CASTTEASGRYRELFF.

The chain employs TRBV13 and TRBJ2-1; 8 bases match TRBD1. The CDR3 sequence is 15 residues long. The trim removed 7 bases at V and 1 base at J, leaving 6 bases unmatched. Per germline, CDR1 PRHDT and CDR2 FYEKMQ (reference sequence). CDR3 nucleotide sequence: TGTGCCAGCACCGCTGACAGGGGATCCTACAATGAGCAGTTCTTC. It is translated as CASTADRGSYNEQFF.

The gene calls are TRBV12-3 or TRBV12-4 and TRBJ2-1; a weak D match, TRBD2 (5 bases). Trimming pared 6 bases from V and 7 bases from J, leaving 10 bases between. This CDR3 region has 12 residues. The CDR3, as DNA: TGTGCCAGCAGCCTAGCCTTAAATGAGCAGTTCTTC. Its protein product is CASSLALNEQFF.

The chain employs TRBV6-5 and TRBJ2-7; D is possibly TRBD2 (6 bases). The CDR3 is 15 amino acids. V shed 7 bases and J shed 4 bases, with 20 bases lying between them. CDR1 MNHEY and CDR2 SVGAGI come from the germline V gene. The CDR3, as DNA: TGTGCCAGCAAAAGAACCGGGACTCTCGGGTACGAGCAGTACTTC. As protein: CASKRTGTLGYEQYF.

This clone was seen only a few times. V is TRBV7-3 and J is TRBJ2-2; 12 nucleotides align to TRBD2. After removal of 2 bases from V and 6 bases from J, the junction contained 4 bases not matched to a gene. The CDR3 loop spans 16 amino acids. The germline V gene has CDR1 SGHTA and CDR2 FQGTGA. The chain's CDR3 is CASSLASGRESGELFF. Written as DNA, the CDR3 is TGTGCCAGCAGCTTAGCTAGCGGGAGGGAATCCGGGGAGCTGTTTTTT.

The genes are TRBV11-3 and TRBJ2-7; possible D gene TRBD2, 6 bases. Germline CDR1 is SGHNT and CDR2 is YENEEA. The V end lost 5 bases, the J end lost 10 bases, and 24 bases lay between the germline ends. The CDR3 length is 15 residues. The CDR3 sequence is CASSPRRTGSYFQYF. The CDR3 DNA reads TGTGCCAGCAGCCCGAGACGTACCGGGAGCTACTTCCAGTACTTC.

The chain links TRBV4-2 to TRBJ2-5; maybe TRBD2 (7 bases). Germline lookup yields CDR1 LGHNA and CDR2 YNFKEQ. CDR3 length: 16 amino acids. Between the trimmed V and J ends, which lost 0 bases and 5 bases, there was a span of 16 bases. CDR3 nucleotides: TGTGCCAGCAGCCAAGATCAGGGCGGGGGCGGCGAGACCCAGTACTTC. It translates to CASSQDQGGGGETQYF.

CDR3 in amino acids: CASSLSPGIGPQHF. The CDR3 DNA reads TGTGCCAGCAGTTTATCGCCAGGAATTGGGCCCCAGCATTTT. The chain employs TRBV27 and TRBJ1-5; D unclear. The CDR3 length is 14 residues. The V and J ends lost 0 bases and 9 bases respectively, with 12 bases between them. CDR1 is MNHEY, CDR2 SMNVEV, per germline (reference sequence).

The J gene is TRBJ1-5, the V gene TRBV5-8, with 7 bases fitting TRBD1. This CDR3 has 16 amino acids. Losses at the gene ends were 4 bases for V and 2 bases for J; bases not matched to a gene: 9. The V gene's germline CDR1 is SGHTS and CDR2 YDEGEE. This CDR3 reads CASSRGQDSGNQPQHF. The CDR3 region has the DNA TGTGCCAGCAGCCGTGGACAGGACTCGGGCAATCAGCCCCAGCATTTT.

The CDR3 DNA reads TGCGCCAGCGGGCGGGAGGGTTTCTATGAGCAGTTCTTC. Encoded protein: CASGREGFYEQFF. The rearrangement links TRBV4-1 to TRBJ2-1; 9 nucleotides align to TRBD2. The length of the CDR3 is 13 residues. CDR1 and CDR2 from the germline V gene are MGHRA and YSYEKL. V was pared by 8 bases and J by 8 bases, with 7 bases of the junction left unmatched.

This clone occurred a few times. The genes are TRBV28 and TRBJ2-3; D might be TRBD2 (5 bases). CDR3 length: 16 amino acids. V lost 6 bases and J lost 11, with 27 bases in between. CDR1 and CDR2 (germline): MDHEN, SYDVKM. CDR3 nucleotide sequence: TGTGCCAGCAGCGCCACAACTAGATCCACGGGGAACCTGCAGTATTTT. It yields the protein CASSATTRSTGNLQYF.

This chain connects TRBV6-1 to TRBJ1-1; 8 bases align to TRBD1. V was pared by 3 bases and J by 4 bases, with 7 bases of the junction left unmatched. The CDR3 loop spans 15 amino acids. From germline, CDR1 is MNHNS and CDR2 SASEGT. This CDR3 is CASSDLYRGSTEAFF. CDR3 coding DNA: TGTGCCAGCAGTGACCTATACAGGGGGAGCACTGAAGCTTTCTTT.

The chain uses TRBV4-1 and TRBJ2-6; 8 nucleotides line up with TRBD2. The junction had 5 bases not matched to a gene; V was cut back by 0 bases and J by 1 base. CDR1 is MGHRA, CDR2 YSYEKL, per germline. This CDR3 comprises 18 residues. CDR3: CASSQDPGGLSGANVLTF. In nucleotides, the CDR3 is TGCGCCAGCAGCCAAGACCCGGGGGGGTTATCTGGGGCCAACGTCCTGACTTTC.